Below are 17 T cell receptor beta chains sequenced from a single sample in a study of radiotherapy plus CTLA-4 blockade in lung cancer. Data came from immunoSEQ multiplex PCR; TCRdb stores just in-frame clones and leaves some out. Here the sample spans over 75,000 clones, 75% to 90% being singletons. Source: peripheral blood, taken from a patient treated with radiotherapy plus ipilimumab. The origin of the receptors is a human donor with non-small cell lung cancer who had stable disease on radiotherapy plus ipilimumab.

V usage is TRBV6-5 and J usage is TRBJ2-7; D not resolved. The V and J ends lost 8 bases and 3 bases respectively, with 8 bases between them. The CDR3 totals 11 residues. CDR1 MNHEY and CDR2 SVGAGI come from the germline V gene. The CDR3 loop reads CASSNRYEQYF. Here the CDR3 DNA reads TGTGCCAGCTCTAACCGCTACGAGCAGTACTTC.

This sequence joins TRBV4-1 and TRBJ2-3, with D hard to call. Looked up from germline, CDR1 is MGHRA and CDR2 is YSYEKL. The length of the CDR3 is 16 residues. V shed 0 bases and J shed 2 bases, with 12 bases lying between them. The CDR3 DNA is TGCGCCAGCAGCCAAGAGGCCGGGTTTTACACAGATACGCAGTATTTT. Its translation is CASSQEAGFYTDTQYF.

The chain combines TRBV5-4 with TRBJ2-7; 12 positions match TRBD2. After removal of 2 bases from V and 0 bases from J, the junction contained 9 bases not matched to a gene. Germline V CDR1 and CDR2: SGHNT, YYREEE (reference sequence). There are 18 residues in the CDR3. The CDR3 DNA follows: TGTGCCAGCAGCTTAGAACTAGCGGGAGGTCGTGTCTCCTACGAGCAGTACTTC. It specifies CASSLELAGGRVSYEQYF. Full variable domain (rest looked up from reference TRBV5-4 and TRBJ2-7): ETGVTQSPTHLIKTRGQQVTLRCSSQSGHNTVSWYQQALGQGPQFIFQYYREEENGRGNFPPRFSGLQFPNYSSELNVNALELDDSALYLCASSLELAGGRVSYEQYFGPGTRLTVT.

This chain uses TRBV30 with TRBJ2-6; 13 nucleotides agree with TRBD2. The CDR3 covers 20 residues. Germline V CDR1 and CDR2: GTSNPN, SVGIG (reference sequence). Trimming took 3 bases from V and 4 from J; bases not matched to a gene: 15. This CDR3 is CAWSASGTSGKGPGANVLTF. CDR3 DNA: TGTGCCTGGAGCGCTTCCGGGACTAGCGGGAAGGGCCCCGGGGCCAACGTCCTGACTTTC.

The chain couples TRBV7-2 to TRBJ1-5; no firm D call. The CDR3 is 14 residues long. Germline CDR1 and CDR2: SGHTA and FQGNSA. The ends were cut back, 5 bases at V and 3 bases at J, with 11 bases in the middle. DNA of the CDR3: TGTGCCAGCAGCCCGCGGAGGGACAATCAGCCCCAGCATTTT. Its protein product is CASSPRRDNQPQHF. Filled out from reference TRBV7-2 and TRBJ1-5, the complete variable domain reads GAGVSQSPSNKVTEKGKDVELRCDPISGHTALYWYRQSLGQGLEFLIYFQGNSAPDKSGLPSDRFSAERTGGSVSTLTIQRTQQEDSAVYLCASSPRRDNQPQHFGDGTRLSIL.

The V gene is TRBV4-2, the J gene TRBJ2-3, with TRBD2 matching 8 bases. This CDR3 is 15 amino acids long. V was clipped by 2 bases and J by 3 bases; unmatched bases: 4. CDR1 and CDR2 (germline): LGHNA, YNFKEQ. CDR3 coding DNA: TGTGCCAGCAGCCAAATCGGGGGGGCGACAGATACGCAGTATTTT. Translated, it gives CASSQIGGATDTQYF.

This clone was recorded only once. The chain links TRBV5-4 to TRBJ2-1; D might be TRBD1 (5 bases). The V gene lost 4 bases and the J gene lost 0 bases, with 11 bases spanning the gap. Germline CDR1 reads SGHNT; CDR2 reads YYREEE (reference sequence). The CDR3 has 15 amino acids. In nucleotides, the CDR3 is TGTGCCAGCAGCCGCGACAGAAGCTCCTACAATGAGCAGTTCTTC. Encoded protein: CASSRDRSSYNEQFF. The full variable domain, in which reference TRBV5-4 and TRBJ2-1 provide the parts outside the CDR3, is ETGVTQSPTHLIKTRGQQVTLRCSSQSGHNTVSWYQQALGQGPQFIFQYYREEENGRGNFPPRFSGLQFPNYSSELNVNALELDDSALYLCASSRDRSSYNEQFFGPGTRLTVL.

This sequence joins TRBV5-6 and TRBJ2-2; a possible D gene is TRBD2 (6 bases). Trimming shortened V by 1 base and J by 6 bases, and 13 bases separated the two germline ends. Germline CDR1 SGHDT, CDR2 YYEEEE. The CDR3 covers 15 residues. For the CDR3, the DNA is TGTGCCAGCAGCTTGCGGAGGGCTCAAGCCGGGGAGCTGTTTTTT. It codes for CASSLRRAQAGELFF.

The genes are TRBV6-5 and TRBJ2-1; D perhaps matches TRBD2 (6 bases). CDR1 and CDR2 from the germline V gene are MNHEY and SVGAGI. Deletions cut 0 bases from V and 5 bases from J, with 14 bases between. CDR3 length: 16 amino acids. CDR3 loop: CASSYSFLGGDNEQFF. In nucleotides, the CDR3 is TGTGCCAGCAGTTACTCCTTTTTGGGGGGAGACAATGAGCAGTTCTTC.

The table lists this clone with a count of one. This chain links TRBV6-4 with TRBJ1-2; the D is unclear. Trimming pared 6 bases from V and 2 bases from J, leaving 1 base between. Germline CDR1 and CDR2: MRHNA and SNTAGT. CDR3 size: 10 residues. Here the CDR3 DNA reads TGTGCCAGCAGAAACTATGGCTACACCTTC. Protein product: CASRNYGYTF.

The CDR3 loop is CASSLKGRYNSPLHF. The DNA of the CDR3 is TGTGCCAGCAGCTTGAAGGGGCGCTATAATTCACCCCTCCACTTT. The V gene is TRBV5-4, the J gene TRBJ1-6; D may be TRBD1 (5 bases). With 1 base removed from V and 3 bases from J, the gap between germline ends came to 8 bases. This CDR3 comprises 15 residues. Germline lookup yields CDR1 SGHNT and CDR2 YYREEE (reference sequence).

This rearrangement joins TRBV18 to TRBJ2-3, with D possibly TRBD2 on 5 matching bases. This CDR3 comprises 15 residues. The germline CDR1 and CDR2 sequences are KGHSH and LQKENI. Trimming pared 0 bases from V and 5 bases from J, leaving 12 bases between. The CDR3: CASSPPGSKGDTQYF. CDR3 nucleotides: TGTGCCAGCTCACCACCGGGGAGTAAAGGAGATACGCAGTATTTT.

This chain connects TRBV6-6 to TRBJ1-5; D is perhaps TRBD1 (6 bases). CDR3 length: 14 amino acids. Looked up from germline, CDR1 is MNHNY and CDR2 is SVGAGI (reference sequence). V lost 2 bases and J lost 6, with 11 bases in between. The CDR3 region has the DNA TGTGCCAGCAGTTACCGAGAGGGGGGTCAGCCCCAGCATTTT. It codes for CASSYREGGQPQHF.

There are a few counts of this clone. The chain is built from TRBV19 and TRBJ1-1; D is ambiguous. This CDR3 has 14 amino acids. Germline CDR1 and CDR2: LNHDA and SQIVND (reference sequence). V lost 3 bases and J 4 bases, leaving 12 bases between the germline ends. The CDR3 loop is CASSIRGVGTEAFF. CDR3 DNA sequence: TGTGCCAGTAGTATTCGGGGTGTGGGCACTGAAGCTTTCTTT.

This CDR3 reads CASSLYGGTSNQPQHF. The CDR3 DNA sequence: TGTGCCAGCAGTTTATATGGGGGGACGTCAAATCAGCCCCAGCATTTT. J is TRBJ1-5 and V is TRBV28; D is perhaps TRBD1 (5 bases). Trimming left V 1 base short and J 4 bases short, with 14 bases between. The CDR3 is made up of 16 amino acids. Germline CDR1 is MDHEN and CDR2 is SYDVKM.

This clone was picked up one time. The chain carries TRBV28 and TRBJ2-7; D gene ambiguous. V was trimmed by 3 bases and J by 1 base, leaving 16 bases between them. The length of the CDR3 is 16 residues. Germline assignment: CDR1 MDHEN and CDR2 SYDVKM. In nucleotides, the CDR3 is TGTGCCAGCAGTTTTCCCCCCCTTTTCCCTTCCTACGAGCAGTACTTC. It specifies CASSFPPLFPSYEQYF. Full variable domain (missing parts from reference TRBV28 and TRBJ2-7): DVKVTQSSRYLVKRTGEKVFLECVQDMDHENMFWYRQDPGLGLRLIYFSYDVKMKEKGDIPEGYSVSREKKERFSLILESASTNQTSMYLCASSFPPLFPSYEQYFGPGTRLTVT.

This sequence joins TRBV18 and TRBJ2-3, with a weak D call TRBD2 (6 bases). Trimming shortened V by 2 bases and J by 3 bases, and 12 bases separated the two germline ends. Germline values: CDR1 KGHSH, CDR2 LQKENI. The CDR3 has 15 residues. The CDR3 nucleotides are TGTGCCAGCTCACCAGGGGGGTTCGGTACAGATACGCAGTATTTT. It specifies CASSPGGFGTDTQYF.